This TCR beta chain was obtained from a study of T-cell reconstitution after alpha-beta-depleted transplantation in children. At least ten counts were recorded for this clonotype. Trimming left V 4 bases short and J 5 bases short, with 9 bases between. This CDR3 comprises 12 residues. Germline values: CDR1 MNHEY, CDR2 SMNVEV (reference sequence). This sample's TCRbeta library carried unique molecular identifier barcodes. TCRdb fed the PCR reads into MiXCR, producing one record per CDR3 protein. Altogether about 230,000 distinct CDR3 sequences are present, 12% being singletons, with the ten largest covering around 2.5%.

Specimen: PBMCs from the stem cell graft donor, collected from the stem cell graft. This TCR came from a human donor who donated a stem cell graft to a child with acute lymphoblastic leukemia. The gene calls are TRBV27 and TRBJ2-7; no clear D gene. CDR3 residues: CASSSNLNEQYF. Here the CDR3 DNA reads TGTGCCAGCAGTTCCAACTTGAACGAGCAGTACTTC.